Presented here are 28 T cell receptor beta chains from one specimen sequenced in a study of graft-versus-host responses after intestinal transplantation. The repertoire was sequenced with immunoSEQ multiplex PCR; TCRdb's copy has only in-frame clones and lacks some. Among about 85,000 clones, approximately 90% were seen once, and the ten largest hold 7.6%. These receptors have no identified antigens. Sequencing used unstimulated CD8+ T cells sorted from spleen or lymph node cells, obtained before transplant. These TCRs come from a human donor who was the organ donor for an intestinal transplant.

The chain couples TRBV6-5 to TRBJ2-2, with no clear D. V lost 7 bases to trimming and J lost 3 bases, with 9 bases between them. This CDR3 comprises 13 residues. Germline values: CDR1 MNHEY, CDR2 SVGAGI. In DNA, the CDR3 is TGTGCCAGCAATGCGGATCACACCGGGGAGCTGTTTTTT. Translated, it gives CASNADHTGELFF.

This clone came up once. CDR3 in amino acids: CASNPGGALNTEAFF. The DNA for the CDR3 is TGTGCCAGCAACCCGGGGGGGGCTTTGAACACTGAAGCTTTCTTT. The chain joins TRBV27 to TRBJ1-1, with a possible D match to TRBD1 (6 bases). Trimming removed 7 bases at V and 0 bases at J, with 15 bases between. This CDR3 has 15 amino acids. Germline loops: CDR1 MNHEY, CDR2 SMNVEV (reference sequence).

This sequence joins TRBV28 and TRBJ2-1; D is possibly TRBD2 (6 bases). V lost 8 bases and J lost 0, with 8 bases in between. Per germline, CDR1 MDHEN and CDR2 SYDVKM. CDR3 length: 13 amino acids. The CDR3 is CASAGGSYNEQFF. CDR3 coding DNA: TGTGCCAGCGCCGGGGGCTCCTACAATGAGCAGTTCTTC.

This CDR3 is CASSFFALAHNNEQFF. The CDR3 DNA sequence: TGTGCCAGCAGTTTCTTCGCGCTAGCCCATAATAATGAGCAGTTCTTC. The V call is TRBV27, the J call TRBJ2-1, with D tentatively TRBD2 (5 bases). Germline V gene sequence: CDR1 MNHEY, CDR2 SMNVEV (reference sequence). The CDR3 sequence is 16 residues long. V lost 3 bases to trimming and J lost 7 bases, with 19 bases between them.

J is TRBJ2-7 and V is TRBV4-1; TRBD1 might be the D (6 bases). The V gene's germline CDR1 is MGHRA and CDR2 YSYEKL. The CDR3 is 13 amino acids. Between the trimmed V and J ends, which lost 6 bases and 4 bases, there was a span of 13 bases. CDR3 sequence reads: CASSPSQGYEQYF. The CDR3 coding sequence is TGCGCCAGCAGTCCCTCTCAGGGGTACGAGCAGTACTTC.

J is TRBJ2-5 and V is TRBV7-9; TRBD2 might be the D (5 bases). The assigned J gene may be wrong: the sequence end matches TRBJ2-7 better. The CDR3 covers 16 residues. Germline V gene data show CDR1 as SEHNR and CDR2 as FQNEAQ (reference sequence). The CDR3 DNA follows: TGTGCCAGCAGCCCTATCCTGCGGGCGGATCCCTACGAGCAGTACTTC. Amino acid sequence: CASSPILRADPYEQYF.

This chain uses TRBV27 with TRBJ1-2; 9 nucleotides agree with TRBD1. From germline, CDR1 is MNHEY and CDR2 SMNVEV (reference sequence). J gave up 6 bases and V 0 bases, and 8 bases lay outside the gene matches. The CDR3 is 16 amino acids. Here the CDR3 DNA reads TGTGCCAGCAGTTTATCGCCGGGACAGGGAACAGATGGCTACACCTTC. This encodes CASSLSPGQGTDGYTF.

This chain joins TRBV27 and TRBJ1-5; no clear D. The germline V and J ends were trimmed by 2 bases and 0 bases, with 2 bases remaining between them. The CDR3 is made up of 13 amino acids. The germline V gene has CDR1 MNHEY and CDR2 SMNVEV (reference sequence). CDR3 in amino acids: CASSLSSNQPQHF. CDR3 bases: TGTGCCAGCAGTTTAAGTAGCAATCAGCCCCAGCATTTT.

About this clone itself: The sample contains more than one DNA sequence encoding this CDR3. The gene calls are TRBV9 and TRBJ2-1; D is unclear. Germline-derived CDR1 and CDR2 are SGDLS and YYNGEE. The CDR3 covers 13 residues. V lost 2 bases and J lost 2, with 5 bases in between. Here the CDR3 reads CASSVVPYNEQFF. In nucleotides, the CDR3 is TGTGCCAGCAGCGTGGTCCCCTACAATGAGCAGTTCTTC. Full variable domain (rest looked up from reference TRBV9 and TRBJ2-1): DSGVTQTPKHLITATGQRVTLRCSPRSGDLSVYWYQQSLDQGLQFLIQYYNGEERAKGNILERFSAQQFPDLHSELNLSSLELGDSALYFCASSVVPYNEQFFGPGTRLTVL.

The rearrangement links TRBV11-2 to TRBJ2-2; D gene unclear. CDR1 is SGHAT, CDR2 FQNNGV, per germline. Trimming stripped 5 bases from V and 0 bases from J, with 16 bases between. The length of the CDR3 is 17 residues. Written as DNA, the CDR3 is TGTGCCAGCAGCCCCGGAATGACGGGCCCGAACACCGGGGAGCTGTTTTTT. It codes for CASSPGMTGPNTGELFF.

The V call is TRBV11-2, the J call TRBJ2-5, with TRBD1 matching over 7 bases. Germline CDR1 is SGHAT and CDR2 is FQNNGV. With 1 base clipped from V and 5 bases from J, the junction kept 10 bases outside the gene matches. This CDR3 is 16 amino acids long. The CDR3 sequence is CASSLATGVILETQYF. The CDR3 DNA follows: TGTGCCAGCAGCTTAGCCACAGGGGTTATTCTGGAGACCCAGTACTTC.

The rearrangement uses TRBV4-1 and TRBJ1-4; TRBD1 agrees at 8 bases. The V gene end was trimmed by 4 bases and the J gene end by 1 base; junction bases not matched to a gene: 8. This CDR3 comprises 17 residues. The V gene's germline CDR1 is MGHRA and CDR2 YSYEKL. CDR3 sequence (DNA): TGCGCCAGCAGCCGCGACAGGGGCGGTGGAACTAATGAAAAACTGTTTTTT. This translates into CASSRDRGGGTNEKLFF.

The rearrangement uses TRBV7-9 and TRBJ2-2; TRBD2 matches 14 bases. The V and J ends lost 3 bases and 4 bases, in that order; junction bases with no gene match: 4. The CDR3 runs to 17 residues. Germline loops: CDR1 SEHNR, CDR2 FQNEAQ (reference sequence). CDR3 in DNA: TGTGCCAGCAGCTTGGGACTAGCGGGGGTCCCCACCGGGGAGCTGTTTTTT. This encodes CASSLGLAGVPTGELFF.

In this sample, this clone turned up once. The V and J genes are TRBV7-7 and TRBJ2-5, with TRBD1 matching over 7 bases. V gave up 5 bases and J gave up 2 bases; unmatched junction bases: 5. This CDR3 is 14 amino acids long. Germline V gene lookup returns CDR1 SSHAT and CDR2 FNYEAQ (reference sequence). The CDR3 here is CASSRKGQQETQYF. The CDR3, as DNA: TGTGCCAGCAGCAGAAAGGGACAGCAAGAGACCCAGTACTTC.

The CDR3, as DNA: TGTGCCAGCAGACCTAAGACAGGATACTATGGCTACACCTTC. Protein product: CASRPKTGYYGYTF. The chain joins TRBV6-5 to TRBJ1-2, with D maybe TRBD1 (6 bases). The germline V gene encodes CDR1 MNHEY and CDR2 SVGAGI. The CDR3 sequence is 14 residues long. Trimming stripped 6 bases from V and 3 bases from J, with 14 bases between.

The V call is TRBV29-1, the J call TRBJ2-1; tentative D call: TRBD1 (6 bases). CDR1 is SQVTM, CDR2 ANQGSEA, per germline. The CDR3 has 12 residues. V was cut by 4 bases and J by 9 bases, with 13 bases left in between. CDR3 DNA: TGCAGCGTTGTTGTGGGGGCCCGTGAGCAGTTCTTC. This translates into CSVVVGAREQFF.

The chain links TRBV4-1 to TRBJ2-1, with 12 bases matching TRBD2. V shed 2 bases and J 7 bases; nucleotides not matched to a gene: 9. This CDR3 spans 17 amino acids. Germline assignment: CDR1 MGHRA and CDR2 YSYEKL. For the CDR3, the DNA is TGCGCCAGCAGCCAACTAGCGGGAGGGATTCGGGGAAATGAGCAGTTCTTC. This codes for CASSQLAGGIRGNEQFF.

V is TRBV10-1 and J is TRBJ1-1, with D perhaps matching TRBD1 (6 bases). The CDR3 spans 15 residues. The germline CDR1 and CDR2 sequences are WNHNN and SYGVQD (reference sequence). The V end was cut by 0 bases, the J end by 4 bases, with 12 bases between. The chain's CDR3 is CASSESGGGSTEAFF. DNA for the CDR3: TGCGCCAGCAGTGAGTCAGGAGGGGGGTCCACTGAAGCTTTCTTT.

The chain carries TRBV29-1 and TRBJ1-1, with a weak D call TRBD1 (5 bases). The V end was cut by 4 bases, the J end by 8 bases, with 14 bases between. There are 12 residues in the CDR3. The germline V gene encodes CDR1 SQVTM and CDR2 ANQGSEA. The CDR3 region has the DNA TGCAGCGTTGTAGGGCAGCAGGGCGAAGCTTTCTTT. Protein product: CSVVGQQGEAFF.

CDR3 region: CASSESWNDEAFF. DNA for the CDR3: TGTGCCAGCAGTGAAAGTTGGAACGATGAAGCTTTCTTT. V and J are TRBV6-1 and TRBJ1-1; D gene uncertain. CDR3 length equals 13 residues. With 2 bases removed from V and 7 bases from J, the gap between germline ends came to 11 bases. Germline V CDR1 and CDR2: MNHNS, SASEGT.

The chain links TRBV5-1 to TRBJ2-2; 9 bases are a match to TRBD1. The CDR3 covers 15 residues. Germline lookup yields CDR1 SGHRS and CDR2 YFSETQ. Germline trimming cut 2 bases from V and 4 bases from J; bases unmatched to any gene: 3. CDR3 sequence (DNA): TGCGCCAGCAGCTTTGGGACAGGGAGCACCGGGGAGCTGTTTTTT. This encodes CASSFGTGSTGELFF.

The rearrangement joins TRBV7-9 to TRBJ2-7; TRBD1 agrees at 7 bases. Germline V gene lookup returns CDR1 SEHNR and CDR2 FQNEAQ (reference sequence). V lost 4 bases to trimming and J lost 4 bases; unmatched junction nucleotides: 16. This CDR3 contains 17 residues. The CDR3 spells CASSSSGSDRVPYEQYF. CDR3 DNA sequence: TGTGCCAGCAGCTCGTCCGGTAGCGACAGGGTGCCGTACGAGCAGTACTTC.

This chain links TRBV7-9 with TRBJ2-3, with 8 bases identical to TRBD2. Losses at the gene ends were 3 bases for V and 1 base for J; bases not matched to a gene: 6. CDR3 length: 16 amino acids. Germline CDR1 reads SEHNR; CDR2 reads FQNEAQ (reference sequence). The CDR3 region is CASSFYSGERTDTQYF. The CDR3, as DNA: TGTGCCAGCAGCTTCTATAGCGGGGAACGCACAGATACGCAGTATTTT.

The rearrangement joins TRBV7-9 to TRBJ2-3, with D unresolved. Trimming removed 1 base from V and 7 bases from J, with 0 bases in between. The CDR3 consists of 10 residues. Per germline, CDR1 SEHNR and CDR2 FQNEAQ (reference sequence). CDR3 region: CASSLDTQYF. The DNA for the CDR3 is TGTGCCAGCAGCTTAGATACGCAGTATTTT.

The rearrangement uses TRBV5-1 and TRBJ1-1; D call uncertain. CDR1 is SGHRS, CDR2 YFSETQ, per germline. V was clipped by 0 bases and J by 6 bases, with 9 bases between them. This CDR3 comprises 13 residues. This chain's CDR3 is CASSLANGPEAFF. CDR3 bases: TGCGCCAGCAGCTTGGCCAATGGTCCTGAAGCTTTCTTT.

The chain recombines TRBV5-5 with TRBJ1-2, with D hard to call. V dropped 4 bases and J dropped 1 base, with 17 bases sitting between them. Germline V gene data show CDR1 as SGHKS and CDR2 as YYEKEE (reference sequence). CDR3 length: 16 amino acids. The CDR3 DNA reads TGTGCCAGCAGCACCGGTGGACTGCCGATTAACTATGGCTACACCTTC. It codes for CASSTGGLPINYGYTF.

The chain recombines TRBV11-2 with TRBJ2-1, with D uncertain. This CDR3 has 15 amino acids. The V end was cut by 5 bases, the J end by 6 bases, with 17 bases between. CDR1 and CDR2 (germline): SGHAT, FQNNGV. The CDR3 DNA reads as TGTGCCAGCAGCCCCTCAGGTATCCCTGGCAATGAGCAGTTCTTC. This gives the protein CASSPSGIPGNEQFF.

The rearrangement joins TRBV11-2 to TRBJ2-3; TRBD1 matches 7 bases. J was trimmed by 1 base and V by 5 bases; bases with no gene match: 3. The CDR3 covers 14 residues. Per germline, CDR1 SGHAT and CDR2 FQNNGV. The CDR3 coding sequence is TGTGCCAGCAGCCCAGGACAGGGCACAGATACGCAGTATTTT. It specifies CASSPGQGTDTQYF.